These T cell receptor beta chains were read from a single sample in a study of molecular identifiers for immune sequencing clone quantification. TCRdb recomputed calls from the PCR reads with MiXCR, one row per CDR3 protein. The data show hundreds of thousands of distinct CDR3 sequences, with about 20% seen just once and around 0.86% held by the top ten. The sample consisted of naive CD8+ T cells from blood, with Jurkat cell RNA spiked in. These receptors were obtained from a human donor in good health. Some libraries in this study had Jurkat cell RNA spiked in. CDR3s include the opening cysteine and the closing phenylalanine or tryptophan. The order of the fields is V gene, clone size, J gene, D gene, CDR3 DNA, CDR3 protein. A D gene is named only where the DNA matches it firmly. Expanded clones are given a class, and other clones once, few, many or no size at all.

TRBV5-4	few	TRBJ2-5	TRBD2	TGTGCCAGCAGCTTGAACGGGAGGTTACAAGAGACCCAGTACTTC	CASSLNGRLQETQYF
TRBV5-5	many	TRBJ1-1	.	TGTGCCAGCAGCTACCGGACAGAAACGAACACTGAAGCTTTCTTT	CASSYRTETNTEAFF
TRBV19	many	TRBJ2-3	TRBD2	TGTGCCAGTAGTATAGAGCTAGCGGGGGGCCTCGGAGATACGCAGTATTTT	CASSIELAGGLGDTQYF
TRBV27	few	TRBJ2-1	.	TGTGCCAGCAGTTTGGCGGGAAGGAGCAATGAGCAGTTCTTC	CASSLAGRSNEQFF
TRBV27	many	TRBJ2-7	TRBD2	TGTGCCAGCAGTCTTCTGGTGCTCGGGACTAGAGGAAATTACGAGCAGTACTTC	CASSLLVLGTRGNYEQYF
TRBV24-1	many	TRBJ2-1	TRBD1	TGTGCCACCCGGACAGGGGTAGGTGGCGATGAGCAGTTCTTC	CATRTGVGGDEQFF
TRBV7-9	many	TRBJ1-4	TRBD1	TGTGCCAGCAGCTTAGACAGGGGGCTGTATAATGAAAAACTGTTTTTT	CASSLDRGLYNEKLFF
TRBV20-1	many	TRBJ2-7	.	TGCAGTGCTACACCGGGGGCTCCGCTCGAGCAGTACTTC	CSATPGAPLEQYF
TRBV30	many	TRBJ2-7	.	TGTGCCTGGAGTATCGGCGGCGAGCAGTACTTC	CAWSIGGEQYF
TRBV29-1	many	TRBJ2-3	.	TGCAGCGTTGCGAAGGCGGGATACACAGATACGCAGTATTTT	CSVAKAGYTDTQYF
TRBV19	many	TRBJ2-1	.	TGTGCCAGTAGTCACGGGGGCTCCTACAATGAGCAGTTCTTC	CASSHGGSYNEQFF
TRBV18	few	TRBJ2-7	TRBD2	TGTGCCACCTCCCCGGGGCTAGCGGTAAGCTCCTACGAGCAGTACTTC	CATSPGLAVSSYEQYF
TRBV5-5	few	TRBJ2-1	TRBD2	TGTGCCAGCAGCGCCGGGACTAGCGGGCCCTCCTACAATGAGCAGTTCTTC	CASSAGTSGPSYNEQFF
TRBV2	many	TRBJ1-1	.	TGTGCCAGCACCCTACGAGGGACTGTCGTCATGAACACTGAAGCTTTCTTT	CASTLRGTVVMNTEAFF
TRBV4-3	many	TRBJ2-3	.	TGCGCCAGCAGCCCCAGCCAAATAGGGACAGATACGCAGTATTTT	CASSPSQIGTDTQYF
TRBV29-1	many	TRBJ2-1	.	TGCAGCGTTGATGTGGACAGCGGTGAGCAGTTCTTC	CSVDVDSGEQFF
TRBV19	many	TRBJ1-5	.	TGTGCCAGTAGTATAGGGGCCGTAAGCAATCAGCCCCAGCATTTT	CASSIGAVSNQPQHF
TRBV29-1	.	TRBJ2-5	.	TGCAGCGTTGGCGGGGCGGGGAGGTTAGAGACCCAGTACTTC	CSVGGAGRLETQYF
TRBV7-9	many	TRBJ2-3	.	TGTGCCAGCAGCTTAAGACCCCCGGCGGATACGCAGTATTTT	CASSLRPPADTQYF
TRBV20-1	once	TRBJ2-7	.	TGCAGTGCTAGAGATGGGGCTAACCCCTACGAGCAGTACTTC	CSARDGANPYEQYF
TRBV6-2/TRBV6-3	.	TRBJ2-1	TRBD1	TGTGCCAGCAGCCCCTGGGCGGGCCCCCGGGACAGCTACTACAATGAGCAGTTCTTC	CASSPWAGPRDSYYNEQFF
TRBV6-5	many	TRBJ2-6	.	TGTGCCAGCAGTTACGGGGTCGGAGGGTCCTCTGGGGCCAACGTCCTGACTTTC	CASSYGVGGSSGANVLTF
TRBV27	.	TRBJ1-5	TRBD1	TGTGCCAGCAGAAATCCTTCCCGGGACAGGGGGTCTCGGGTCGGCAATCAGCCCCAGCATTTT	CASRNPSRDRGSRVGNQPQHF
TRBV5-1	.	TRBJ1-4	TRBD1	TGCGCCAGCAGCAACCTCCAGGGGGATGAAAAACTGTTTTTT	CASSNLQGDEKLFF
TRBV12-3/TRBV12-4	many	TRBJ2-5	TRBD2	TGTGCCAGCAGTTTCGTGGCGGGAGCATCAGAGACCCAGTACTTC	CASSFVAGASETQYF
TRBV2	many	TRBJ2-7	.	TGTGCCAGCAGTGAAGCTTCAATTACCTACGAGCAGTACTTC	CASSEASITYEQYF
TRBV6-5	many	TRBJ2-3	TRBD2	TGTGCCAGCAGTTACTGGCACGGGAGGGACACAGATACGCAGTATTTT	CASSYWHGRDTDTQYF
TRBV3-1	few	TRBJ1-5	.	TGTGCCAGCAGCCAGGGGGCTGGGCAGCCCCAGCATTTT	CASSQGAGQPQHF
TRBV6-5	many	TRBJ1-4	.	TGTGCCAGCAGTTACTCGCCCTTAGGCGGCGAAAAACTGTTTTTT	CASSYSPLGGEKLFF
TRBV9	.	TRBJ1-6	.	TGTGCCAGCAGCGGCGGCTCCGGGACATCCAATTCACCCCTCCACTTT	CASSGGSGTSNSPLHF
TRBV4-3	many	TRBJ2-7	TRBD1	TGCGCCAGCAGCCAAGAAGACAGGGGCTACGAGCAGTACTTC	CASSQEDRGYEQYF
TRBV14	many	TRBJ1-2	.	TGTGCCAGCAGCCACCAGGGGTCTAACTATGGCTACACCTTC	CASSHQGSNYGYTF
TRBV9	many	TRBJ2-3	TRBD1	TGTGCCAGCAGCGTAGACCGACAGGGGGCAGATACGCAGTATTTT	CASSVDRQGADTQYF
TRBV12-3/TRBV12-4	many	TRBJ1-2	.	TGTGCCAGCAGTGGACACAGGGTTCAGGTCTATGGCTACACCTTC	CASSGHRVQVYGYTF
TRBV28	few	TRBJ2-7	.	TGTGCCAGCAGTTTAAACGGCAGGGGGGTAGAGCAGTACTTC	CASSLNGRGVEQYF
TRBV4-3	many	TRBJ2-3	.	TGCGCCAGCAGCCAATCGTTAGGCCCTAGCACAGATACGCAGTATTTT	CASSQSLGPSTDTQYF
TRBV20-1	few	TRBJ2-7	TRBD1	TGCAGTGCTAGAGATGGGACAGGGGTCGAGCAGTACTTC	CSARDGTGVEQYF
TRBV12-3/TRBV12-4	many	TRBJ2-3	.	TGTGCCAGCAGGCGGACGGACAGCACAGATACGCAGTATTTT	CASRRTDSTDTQYF
TRBV5-1	many	TRBJ2-7	TRBD1	TGCGCCAGCAGCTTGGGACAGGGTTCCGTCTACGAGCAGTACTTC	CASSLGQGSVYEQYF
TRBV10-3	many	TRBJ2-3	.	TGTGCCATCAGTGAGTCGCCGGATACGCAGTATTTT	CAISESPDTQYF
TRBV15	.	TRBJ1-1	.	TGTGCCACCAGTAACCCGATTACCGGGACGGAGAAAGCTTTCTTT	CATSNPITGTEKAFF
TRBV7-9	many	TRBJ1-1	.	TGTGCCAGCAGCGAAAGCGGAAACACAGGGTCCTTCGAAGCTTTCTTT	CASSESGNTGSFEAFF
TRBV2	few	TRBJ1-5	.	TGTGCCAGCAGTGGGATGGGGGGGGATCAGCCCCAGCATTTT	CASSGMGGDQPQHF
TRBV10-3	many	TRBJ1-1	TRBD1	TGTGCCATCGCGGACAGGGGAGATACTGAAGCTTTCTTT	CAIADRGDTEAFF
TRBV4-2	.	TRBJ1-6	TRBD1	TGTGCCAGCAGCCAAGCCGTCAGGGGGCAATATAATTCACCCCTCCACTTT	CASSQAVRGQYNSPLHF
TRBV7-6	.	TRBJ2-5	.	TGTGCCAGCAGCTTAGCCAAATTCCAAGAGACCCAGTGCTTC	CASSLAKFQETQCF
TRBV18	few	TRBJ1-4	.	TGTGCCAGCTCACCAATATCCCAGAGGGTACTGTTTTTT	CASSPISQRVLFF
TRBV10-3	once	TRBJ1-2	.	TGTGCCATCAGTGAAACAGGGTACTATGGCTACACCTTC	CAISETGYYGYTF
TRBV30	.	TRBJ1-1	TRBD1	TGTGCCTGGAGTCCTGGGACAGGGGTCCACGGTGGAGCTTTCTTT	CAWSPGTGVHGGAFF
TRBV5-6	many	TRBJ2-7	.	TGTGCCAGCAGCTCCTCGGACAGCTACGAGCAGTACTTC	CASSSSDSYEQYF
TRBV6-1	.	TRBJ2-1	TRBD2	TGTGCCAGCAGTCGACTAGCGGGACCCTACAATGAGCAGTTCTTC	CASSRLAGPYNEQFF
TRBV6-5	once	TRBJ2-3	TRBD2	TGTGCCAGCAGTTTGGAGACTAGCGGGCGGGTCACAGATACGCAGTATTTT	CASSLETSGRVTDTQYF
TRBV20-1	.	TRBJ2-1	TRBD1	TGCAGTGCTAGGGACAGGTTTTACAATGAGCAGTTCTTC	CSARDRFYNEQFF